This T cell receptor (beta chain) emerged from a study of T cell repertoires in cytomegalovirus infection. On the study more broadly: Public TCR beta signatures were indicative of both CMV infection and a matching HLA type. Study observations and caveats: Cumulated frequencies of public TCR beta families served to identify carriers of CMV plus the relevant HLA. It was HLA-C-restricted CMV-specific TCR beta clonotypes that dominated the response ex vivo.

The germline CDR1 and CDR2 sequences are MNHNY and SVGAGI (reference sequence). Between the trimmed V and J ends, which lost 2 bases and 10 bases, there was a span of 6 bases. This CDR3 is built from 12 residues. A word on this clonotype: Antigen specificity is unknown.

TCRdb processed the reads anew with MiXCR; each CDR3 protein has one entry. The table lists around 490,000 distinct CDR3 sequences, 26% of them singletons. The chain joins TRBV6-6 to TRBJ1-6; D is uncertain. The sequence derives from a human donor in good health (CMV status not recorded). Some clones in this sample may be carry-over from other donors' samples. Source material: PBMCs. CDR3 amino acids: CASSYDASPLHF. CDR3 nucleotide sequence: TGTGCCAGCAGTTACGACGCATCACCCCTCCACTTT.